The present T cell receptor (beta chain) was sequenced within a study of T cell responses to AZD1222 COVID-19 vaccine. Study-wide background: Doses given second, at about 4 or about 12 weeks, were pooled.

V lost 0 bases to trimming and J lost 6 bases, with 7 bases between them. The CDR3 loop spans 13 amino acids. Germline V gives CDR1 MGHDK, CDR2 SYGVNS. Libraries were prepared by immunoSEQ multiplex PCR; TCRdb keeps only in-frame clonotypes and omits some of them. The repertoire holds around 89,000 clones, approximately 91% seen once, with over 20% in the top ten. In the case of this clone: The antigen is not known.

Study-wide results and caveats: At baseline, seropositivity was found in only 5 to 7 AZD1222 recipients. Researchers report vaccine-associated CD4 TCRs spanning spike, with dominance at 160-218 and 743-854. The study reported that nearly half of spike-specific TCRs target unmutated variant regions.

The sample consisted of peripheral blood, taken on day 0 of AZD1222 vaccination. The receptor was derived from an adult in good health. This chain joins TRBV25-1 and TRBJ2-3; D gene ambiguous. The CDR3 sequence: CASSEYTSDTQYF. CDR3 DNA: TGTGCCAGCAGTGAATATACGTCGGATACGCAGTATTTT.